This TCR beta chain came from a study of cytomegalovirus exposure and HLA in healthy donors. Each donor was healthy, and each was a bone marrow donor. This CDR3 spans 16 amino acids. From germline, CDR1 is MNHEY and CDR2 SVGAGI. J gave up 0 bases and V 0 bases, and 3 bases lay outside the gene matches. It was with 60 Vbeta and 13 Jbeta primers that the PCR ran. Measured with immunoSEQ multiplex PCR; TCRdb has only the in-frame clones, and not every one. Its table lists 65,000 to 85,000 clones. The chain joins TRBV6-5 to TRBJ2-7; TRBD2 matches at 9 bases. The sequence came from a young woman in good health and CMV-seronegative. Sequencing was performed on PBMCs. The CDR3 spells CASSYSSGGFSYEQYF. CDR3 DNA sequence: TGTGCCAGCAGTTACTCTAGCGGGGGTTTCTCCTACGAGCAGTACTTC.